The 20 T cell receptor beta chains given below trace back to one sample, sequenced in a study of cytomegalovirus exposure and HLA in healthy donors listed by TCRdb under 2017. Library preparation used the immunoSEQ multiplex PCR assay. Sourced from immuneACCESS, this table was stored by TCRdb with only in-frame sequences that have V and J called. A share of the clones is absent; for the studies checked, an unresolved V gene accounts for under half, and the remainder has no known explanation. Recorded for this sample are over 200,000 clones; around 89% of them occurred a single time. The ten largest clonotypes hold 0.35% to 0.4% of the sample. Sequencing used PBMCs. The receptors were gathered from a woman between 18 and 30 years old in good health and CMV-seronegative.

J is TRBJ1-2 and V is TRBV7-9, with 8 bases fitting TRBD1. The CDR3 consists of 13 residues. With 5 bases clipped from V and 6 bases from J, the junction kept 5 bases outside the gene matches. CDR1 is SEHNR and CDR2 is FQNEAQ in the germline V gene (reference sequence). CDR3 nucleotide sequence: TGTGCCAGCAGCCCGACAGGGGAAAATGGCTACACCTTC. It yields the protein CASSPTGENGYTF.

This clone has only a few counts. The chain couples TRBV28 to TRBJ2-7; 9 nucleotides line up with TRBD1. The germline V gene has CDR1 MDHEN and CDR2 SYDVKM. The CDR3 has 15 residues. The V segment lost 5 bases and the J segment 2 bases; nucleotides outside the gene matches: 7. The CDR3 loop reads CASSPGTGSTYEQYV. For the CDR3, the DNA is TGTGCCAGCAGTCCGGGGACAGGGAGCACCTACGAGCAGTACGTC.

The chain recombines TRBV4-1 with TRBJ1-3, with 9 bases fitting TRBD1. Germline CDR1 reads MGHRA; CDR2 reads YSYEKL. There are 16 residues in the CDR3. With V trimmed by 2 bases and J by 7 bases, 9 bases remained unmatched. In DNA, the CDR3 is TGCGCCAGCAGCCAAACGGGACAGGGTGAGGTTAACACCATATATTTT. Its translation: CASSQTGQGEVNTIYF.

The chain recombines TRBV30 with TRBJ2-7; a weak D match, TRBD1 (6 bases). CDR1 GTSNPN and CDR2 SVGIG come from the germline V gene (reference sequence). CDR3 size: 12 residues. The V and J ends lost 5 bases and 5 bases respectively, with 13 bases between them. CDR3 DNA sequence: TGTGCCTGGGGGGGCCACAGGGACGAGCAGTACTTC. It codes for CAWGGHRDEQYF. Filled out from reference TRBV30 and TRBJ2-7, the complete variable domain reads SQTIHQWPATLVQPVGSPLSLECTVEGTSNPNLYWYRQAAGRGLQLLFYSVGIGQISSEVPQNLSASRPQDRQFILSSKKLLLSDSGFYLCAWGGHRDEQYFGPGTRLTVT.

The rearrangement links TRBV6-5 to TRBJ1-5, with a tentative D call TRBD1 (5 bases). The CDR3 consists of 13 residues. Trimming shortened V by 1 base and J by 5 bases, and 6 bases separated the two germline ends. The V gene's germline CDR1 is MNHEY and CDR2 SVGAGI. In DNA, the CDR3 is TGTGCCAGCAGTTACTTAGGGGATCAGCCCCAGCATTTT. Translation gives CASSYLGDQPQHF.

Note on this clone: At one end, the junction sequence differs from germline, possibly due to a read error. V and J are TRBV7-7 and TRBJ2-1; tentative D call: TRBD2 (6 bases). Looked up from germline, CDR1 is SSHAT and CDR2 is FNYEAQ (reference sequence). CDR3 length: 16 residues. The DNA of the CDR3 is TGTGCTAGCAGCTTAGCCTCGTCGGGCGGGGACAATGAGCAGTTCTTC. Translated, it gives CASSLASSGGDNEQFF. The whole variable domain, filled in from reference TRBV7-7 and TRBJ2-1, reads GAGVSQSPRYKVTKRGQDVTLRCDPISSHATLYWYQQALGQGPEFLTYFNYEAQPDKSGLPSDRFSAERPEGSISTLTIQRTEQRDSAMYRCASSLASSGGDNEQFFGPGTRLTVL.

The chain joins TRBV6-1 to TRBJ1-3; D is uncertain. Trimming took 2 bases from V and 4 from J, leaving 12 bases between them. Germline CDR1 MNHNS, CDR2 SASEGT. The CDR3 contains 15 residues. CDR3 nucleotides: TGTGCCAGCAGTGAATGGAGAACCTCGGGAAACACCATATATTTT. As protein: CASSEWRTSGNTIYF.

The chain has TRBV4-1 and TRBJ1-5; D gene ambiguous. The CDR3 sequence is 18 residues long. Trimming cost V 0 bases and J 3 bases, with 18 bases left between them. Germline loops: CDR1 MGHRA, CDR2 YSYEKL. The CDR3 protein is CASSQDRGGDGPNQPQHF. Here the CDR3 DNA reads TGCGCCAGCAGCCAAGATAGAGGAGGCGACGGACCCAATCAGCCCCAGCATTTT.

This clone was counted many times. The chain joins TRBV6-4 to TRBJ2-1; 11 nucleotides match TRBD2. CDR1 and CDR2 (germline): MRHNA, SNTAGT. The CDR3 runs 15 residues. J lost 6 bases, V lost 0 bases, and 1 base had no gene match. The CDR3: CASSDSSGGANEQFF. In DNA, the CDR3 is TGTGCCAGCAGTGACTCTAGCGGGGGGGCCAATGAGCAGTTCTTC.

This clone has a single count. The chain employs TRBV2 and TRBJ2-7; 11 nucleotides match TRBD2. CDR3 length: 18 residues. Germline CDR1 SNHLY, CDR2 FYNNEI. J lost 4 bases, V lost 6 bases, and 17 bases had no gene match. The CDR3 sequence: CASRDSLTTSGGLYEQYV. Here the CDR3 DNA reads TGTGCCAGCAGAGACTCCCTCACAACTAGCGGGGGCCTATACGAGCAGTACGTC.

Concerning this clone itself: An end of the junction differs from the germline gene, which may be a read error. This chain connects TRBV7-7 to TRBJ2-2; 9 nucleotides match TRBD2. Per the germline V gene, CDR1 is SSHAT and CDR2 is FNYEAQ (reference sequence). The CDR3 has 16 amino acids. The CDR3 region has the DNA TGTGCTAGCAGCTTAGTACTAGCGGGTGCCACCGGGGAGCTGTTTTTT. It specifies CASSLVLAGATGELFF.

This sequence joins TRBV10-1 and TRBJ2-5; 8 bases fit TRBD2. This CDR3 is built from 15 residues. Trimming cost V 2 bases and J 4 bases; bases outside gene matches: 6. The germline V gene encodes CDR1 WNHNN and CDR2 SYGVQD (reference sequence). The CDR3, as DNA: TGCGCCAGCAGTGAGAGTAGCGGGGCCGGAGAGACCCAGTACTTC. Residues: CASSESSGAGETQYF.

The J gene is TRBJ1-2, the V gene TRBV6-1; possible D gene TRBD1, 6 bases. This CDR3 region has 15 residues. Germline values: CDR1 MNHNS, CDR2 SASEGT. V was clipped by 6 bases and J by 4 bases, with 18 bases between them. CDR3 DNA: TGTGCCAGCAGCGTCTACAGGGACGGATTCTATGGCTACACCTTC. The encoded protein is CASSVYRDGFYGYTF.

The chain is built from TRBV7-9 and TRBJ2-7; 7 positions agree with TRBD1. There are 16 residues in the CDR3. The germline V gene encodes CDR1 SEHNR and CDR2 FQNEAQ (reference sequence). J gave up 0 bases and V 3 bases, and 8 bases lay outside the gene matches. The chain's CDR3 is CASSFSTGMSSYEQYF. The CDR3 DNA is TGTGCCAGCAGCTTTTCGACAGGGATGTCCTCCTACGAGCAGTACTTC.

The V gene is TRBV5-6, the J gene TRBJ1-1; 7 nucleotides match TRBD1. Losses at the gene ends were 4 bases for V and 2 bases for J; bases not matched to a gene: 5. The germline V gene has CDR1 SGHDT and CDR2 YYEEEE. The CDR3 extends over 14 amino acids. CDR3 region: CASSRGQINTEAFF. The CDR3 DNA reads as TGTGCCAGCAGCCGGGGACAGATTAACACTGAAGCTTTCTTT. Together with reference TRBV5-6 and TRBJ1-1, the CDR3 gives the full variable domain: DAGVTQSPTHLIKTRGQQVTLRCSPKSGHDTVSWYQQALGQGPQFIFQYYEEEERQRGNFPDRFSGHQFPNYSSELNVNALLLGDSALYLCASSRGQINTEAFFGQGTRLTVV.

The chain is built from TRBV14 and TRBJ2-2; TRBD2 might be the D (6 bases). Germline V lookup: CDR1 SGHDN, CDR2 FVKESK. V was pared by 1 base and J by 0 bases, with 9 bases between. The CDR3 is made up of 16 amino acids. The CDR3 reads CASSQVLAANTGELFF. CDR3 nucleotides: TGTGCCAGCAGCCAAGTCTTAGCGGCGAACACCGGGGAGCTGTTTTTT.

This chain links TRBV6-5 with TRBJ1-5; TRBD1 aligns across 8 bases. Germline V gene sequence: CDR1 MNHEY, CDR2 SVGAGI. J was trimmed by 4 bases and V by 8 bases; bases with no gene match: 10. The CDR3 length is 15 residues. The CDR3 sequence is CASGGGQAKNQPQHF. The CDR3 bases are TGTGCCAGCGGAGGGGGACAGGCAAAAAATCAGCCCCAGCATTTT.

The chain links TRBV5-5 to TRBJ2-2; D may be TRBD1 (6 bases). Per the germline V gene, CDR1 is SGHKS and CDR2 is YYEKEE (reference sequence). The V end lost 2 bases, the J end lost 5 bases, and 10 bases lay between the germline ends. This CDR3 region has 14 residues. The CDR3 sequence is CASSLYQGTGELFF. The CDR3 coding sequence is TGTGCCAGCAGCTTATACCAGGGGACCGGGGAGCTGTTTTTT.

This clone was counted a single time. V and J are TRBV19 and TRBJ1-2; TRBD1 matches at 9 bases. This CDR3 spans 11 amino acids. Germline lookup yields CDR1 LNHDA and CDR2 SQIVND (reference sequence). CDR3: CASDRGYGYTF. The DNA for the CDR3 is TGTGCGTCGGACAGGGGTTATGGCTACACCTTC.

This clone was observed a single time. One end of the junction does not line up with germline, which may come from a read error. The chain uses TRBV9 and TRBJ2-3, with 8 bases identical to TRBD2. The CDR3 is 15 amino acids. Germline CDR1 SGDLS, CDR2 YYNGEE. The CDR3: CASSGDLTGTDTQYF. Here the CDR3 DNA reads TGTGCCAGTAGCGGGGACTTAACCGGTACAGATACGCAGTATTTT.